A single sample gave rise to the 30 T cell receptor beta chains below, sequenced in a study of CD8 T cells in ankylosing spondylitis. Via MiXCR, TCRdb re-called the 5' RACE reads, giving one row per CDR3 protein. The sample consists of about 27,000 distinct CDR3 sequences, roughly 7.9% of them appearing once. The specimen was blood. These receptors originate from a male donor with ankylosing spondylitis or in good health (not recorded which).

This clonotype occurred a few times. The chain combines TRBV5-4 with TRBJ2-3; TRBD2 is a possible D gene (5 bases). The length of the CDR3 is 13 residues. Germline V gene sequence: CDR1 SGHNT, CDR2 YYREEE (reference sequence). The germline V and J ends were trimmed by 3 bases and 0 bases, with 5 bases remaining between them. The CDR3 DNA sequence: TGTGCCAGCAGCTGGACTAGCACAGATACGCAGTATTTT. Protein: CASSWTSTDTQYF.

This sequence joins TRBV28 and TRBJ1-4, with 8 bases matching TRBD1. Germline V gene lookup returns CDR1 MDHEN and CDR2 SYDVKM. Losses at the gene ends were 4 bases for V and 4 bases for J; bases not matched to a gene: 11. The CDR3 extends over 17 amino acids. CDR3 protein: CASSSPGTGGYNEKLFF. CDR3 nucleotides: TGTGCCAGCAGTTCCCCTGGCACAGGGGGGTATAATGAAAAACTGTTTTTT.

The chain links TRBV20-1 to TRBJ1-2; a weak D match, TRBD1 (5 bases). CDR3 length equals 13 residues. V was trimmed by 5 bases and J by 4 bases, leaving 14 bases between them. Germline loops: CDR1 DFQATT, CDR2 SNEGSKA (reference sequence). The CDR3 protein is CSAQFQGFYGYTF. CDR3 sequence (DNA): TGCAGTGCTCAATTCCAGGGTTTCTATGGCTACACCTTC.

This clonotype occurred many times. V gene TRBV7-6 combines with J gene TRBJ2-5; 9 nucleotides agree with TRBD1. The V and J ends lost 1 base and 5 bases, in that order; junction bases with no gene match: 5. Germline V gene lookup returns CDR1 SGHVS and CDR2 FNYEAQ. This CDR3 comprises 15 residues. The CDR3 loop reads CASSLEVDRGETQYF. The CDR3 region has the DNA TGTGCCAGCAGCTTAGAGGTCGACAGGGGGGAGACCCAGTACTTC. Together with reference TRBV7-6 and TRBJ2-5, the CDR3 gives the full variable domain: GAGVSQSPRYKVTKRGQDVALRCDPISGHVSLYWYRQALGQGPEFLTYFNYEAQQDKSGLPNDRFSAERPEGSISTLTIQRTEQRDSAMYRCASSLEVDRGETQYFGPGTRLLVL.

Only a few counts were recorded for this clonotype. The rearrangement links TRBV6-2 or TRBV6-3 to TRBJ2-7; D may be TRBD2 (6 bases). V shed 7 bases and J shed 2 bases, with 15 bases lying between them. Per the germline V gene, CDR1 is MNHEY and CDR2 is SVGEGT. The CDR3 is 14 residues long. CDR3 nucleotides: TGTGCCAGCAAGGAGAACGGGGGTGCCTACGAGCAGTACGTC. This encodes CASKENGGAYEQYV.

This clonotype was seen at least ten times. This chain connects TRBV28 to TRBJ2-6; D gene ambiguous. CDR1 is MDHEN, CDR2 SYDVKM, per germline. This CDR3 is built from 15 residues. V was shortened by 6 bases and J by 0 bases, with 9 bases between the two germline ends. In DNA, the CDR3 is TGTGCCAGCAGCCCACACGACTCTGGGGCCAACGTCCTGACTTTC. Amino acids: CASSPHDSGANVLTF.

This rearrangement joins TRBV5-1 to TRBJ2-1; 7 nucleotides line up with TRBD2. Germline values: CDR1 SGHRS, CDR2 YFSETQ. V was pared by 3 bases and J by 6 bases, with 0 bases of the junction left unmatched. This CDR3 is 12 amino acids long. This CDR3 reads CASSWEGNEQFF. CDR3 DNA: TGCGCCAGCAGCTGGGAGGGCAATGAGCAGTTCTTC.

This clonotype has a handful of counts. CDR3 sequence reads: CSASGQREAFF. In DNA, the CDR3 is TGCAGTGCTTCGGGACAGCGTGAAGCTTTCTTT. This chain links TRBV20-1 with TRBJ1-1; 7 bases are a match to TRBD1. The CDR3 totals 11 residues. With 5 bases clipped from V and 7 bases from J, the junction kept 4 bases outside the gene matches. The germline gives CDR1 DFQATT, CDR2 SNEGSKA (reference sequence).

The chain recombines TRBV5-1 with TRBJ1-1; 9 positions agree with TRBD1. V shed 4 bases, J shed 3 bases, and the junction held 4 bases outside the gene matches. Germline values: CDR1 SGHRS, CDR2 YFSETQ. This CDR3 is built from 14 residues. DNA of the CDR3: TGCGCCAGCAGCCCCTGGGACAGGGACACTGAAGCTTTCTTT. This sequence encodes CASSPWDRDTEAFF.

The chain combines TRBV7-8 with TRBJ2-6, with D possibly TRBD1 on 8 matching bases. Per germline, CDR1 SGHVS and CDR2 FQNEAQ. The CDR3 sequence is 19 residues long. Trimming took 7 bases from V and 3 from J, leaving 25 bases between them. CDR3 residues: CASKQGGALSQYGANVLTF. The CDR3, as DNA: TGTGCCAGCAAACAGGGGGGGGCCCTATCCCAGTATGGGGCCAACGTCCTGACTTTC.

In this sample, this clonotype turned up a few times. The chain recombines TRBV9 with TRBJ2-5; 8 bases line up with TRBD1. Looked up from germline, CDR1 is SGDLS and CDR2 is YYNGEE. V was clipped by 0 bases and J by 4 bases; unmatched bases: 5. This CDR3 contains 15 residues. The CDR3 DNA reads as TGTGCCAGCAGCGTAGAGGGACAGGTGGGAGAGACCCAGTACTTC. Its translation is CASSVEGQVGETQYF.

The genes are TRBV12-3 or TRBV12-4 and TRBJ2-7, with D perhaps assigned TRBD1 or TRBD2 (5 bases each). The V gene lost 3 bases and the J gene lost 9 bases, with 15 bases spanning the gap. The CDR3 spans 13 residues. CDR3 sequence (DNA): TGTGCCAGCAGTTTCCTAGCTGCAAGGGGGCAGTACTTC. It is translated as CASSFLAARGQYF.

At least ten counts were recorded for this clonotype. The rearrangement joins TRBV12-3 or TRBV12-4 to TRBJ2-5, with D uncertain. The CDR3 is 14 residues long. The V end was cut by 3 bases, the J end by 2 bases, with 10 bases between. The CDR3 coding sequence is TGTGCCAGCAGTTTGTCCGCAGGACAAGAGACCCAGTACTTC. This encodes CASSLSAGQETQYF.

This clonotype was detected only a few times. The rearrangement links TRBV5-6 to TRBJ2-4; tentatively, D is TRBD1 or TRBD2 (7 bases each). The ends were cut back, 4 bases at V and 0 bases at J, with 14 bases in the middle. Germline CDR1 SGHDT, CDR2 YYEEEE. CDR3 length: 16 amino acids. In DNA, the CDR3 is TGTGCCAGCAGCAGGGGGGGACAGCTAGCCAAAAACATTCAGTACTTC. It translates to CASSRGGQLAKNIQYF.

This clonotype was seen a handful of times. The chain recombines TRBV5-1 with TRBJ2-1; 10 bases are a match to TRBD2. V shed 4 bases, J shed 15 bases, and the junction held 13 bases outside the gene matches. CDR1 and CDR2 from the germline V gene are SGHRS and YFSETQ. This CDR3 is 14 amino acids long. CDR3: CASSGRTSGAHRFF. The CDR3 nucleotides are TGCGCCAGCAGCGGAAGGACTAGCGGCGCCCATCGGTTCTTC. The whole variable domain, filled in from reference TRBV5-1 and TRBJ2-1, reads KAGVTQTPRYLIKTRGQQVTLSCSPISGHRSVSWYQQTPGQGLQFLFEYFSETQRNKGNFPGRFSGRQFSNSRSEMNVSTLELGDSALYLCASSGRTSGAHRFFGPGTRLTVL.

This sequence joins TRBV29-1 and TRBJ2-7; no clear D. CDR1 and CDR2 from the germline V gene are SQVTM and ANQGSEA. The CDR3 spans 12 residues. The ends were cut back, 4 bases at V and 1 base at J, with 8 bases in the middle. CDR3 amino acids: CSVADGSYEQYF. DNA for the CDR3: TGCAGCGTTGCCGATGGATCCTACGAGCAGTACTTC.

The table lists this clonotype with a few counts. The chain is built from TRBV6-1 and TRBJ2-3, with unresolved D. Per the germline V gene, CDR1 is MNHNS and CDR2 is SASEGT. The CDR3 sequence is 13 residues long. V lost 3 bases to trimming and J lost 6 bases, with 10 bases between them. The CDR3 sequence is CASSDISLDTQYF. CDR3 sequence (DNA): TGTGCCAGCAGTGATATTTCACTGGATACGCAGTATTTT.

The V and J genes are TRBV12-3 or TRBV12-4 and TRBJ1-4, with TRBD1 matching over 7 bases. The CDR3 is made up of 17 amino acids. The V and J ends lost 5 bases and 2 bases, in that order; junction bases with no gene match: 11. CDR3 sequence (DNA): TGTGCCAGCAGTCGAAGACGGCCGGGACAGACTAATGAAAAACTGTTTTTT. It translates to CASSRRRPGQTNEKLFF.

There are many counts of this clonotype. The chain joins TRBV5-1 to TRBJ2-1, with D perhaps TRBD2 (7 bases). The CDR3 contains 16 residues. Germline lookup yields CDR1 SGHRS and CDR2 YFSETQ. The V gene lost 0 bases and the J gene lost 3 bases, with 13 bases spanning the gap. The CDR3 here is CASSLAAGAYYNEQFF. In DNA form, the CDR3 reads TGCGCCAGCAGCTTGGCCGCGGGGGCCTACTACAATGAGCAGTTCTTC.

This clonotype was seen only a few times. The V and J genes are TRBV4-3 and TRBJ2-3, with 14 bases fitting TRBD2. From germline, CDR1 is LGHNA and CDR2 YSLEER. This CDR3 comprises 16 residues. After removal of 4 bases from V and 5 bases from J, the junction contained 5 bases not matched to a gene. The CDR3, as DNA: TGCGCCAGCAGCCTGGGACTAGCGGGAGAGGAAGATACGCAGTATTTT. Residues: CASSLGLAGEEDTQYF.

This sequence joins TRBV6-5 and TRBJ1-4; weak D call: TRBD1 (5 bases). The germline V gene has CDR1 MNHEY and CDR2 SVGAGI. The CDR3 is 14 residues long. V was pared by 6 bases and J by 4 bases, with 12 bases between. This CDR3 reads CASSRQSFNEKLFF. DNA for the CDR3: TGTGCCAGCAGCCGACAGAGCTTTAATGAAAAACTGTTTTTT.

Many counts were recorded for this clonotype. The CDR3 nucleotides are TGCAGTGCCAGGGGTAGAGGGGGGCAGAGTCGAAGAGAAGCTTTCTTT. Protein product: CSARGRGGQSRREAFF. The chain combines TRBV20-1 with TRBJ1-1, with a possible D match to TRBD1 (6 bases). The CDR3 covers 16 residues. V lost 6 bases and J 8 bases, leaving 28 bases between the germline ends. Per the germline V gene, CDR1 is DFQATT and CDR2 is SNEGSKA (reference sequence).

This clonotype was counted only a few times. The chain recombines TRBV4-1 with TRBJ2-5; tentatively, D is TRBD2 (5 bases). The ends were cut back, 3 bases at V and 5 bases at J, with 16 bases in the middle. The CDR3 is 15 residues long. Germline CDR1 MGHRA, CDR2 YSYEKL. CDR3 in amino acids: CASSQPGIRAETQYF. CDR3 nucleotide sequence: TGCGCCAGCAGCCAGCCGGGAATTCGGGCGGAGACCCAGTACTTC.

This clonotype was seen only a few times. This rearrangement joins TRBV9 to TRBJ2-2, with D hard to call. The CDR3 consists of 14 residues. The V end lost 0 bases, the J end lost 7 bases, and 10 bases lay between the germline ends. Looked up from germline, CDR1 is SGDLS and CDR2 is YYNGEE. Here the CDR3 DNA reads TGTGCCAGCAGCGTAGGACCCGATGGCGGGGAGCTGTTTTTT. Encoded protein: CASSVGPDGGELFF. Looking up the rest from reference TRBV9 and TRBJ2-2 gives the full variable domain: DSGVTQTPKHLITATGQRVTLRCSPRSGDLSVYWYQQSLDQGLQFLIQYYNGEERAKGNILERFSAQQFPDLHSELNLSSLELGDSALYFCASSVGPDGGELFFGEGSRLTVL.

This clonotype was seen only a few times. The V call is TRBV27, the J call TRBJ2-1; 12 bases map to TRBD2. With 6 bases clipped from V and 8 bases from J, the junction kept 5 bases outside the gene matches. This CDR3 has 14 residues. Germline V gene data show CDR1 as MNHEY and CDR2 as SMNVEV (reference sequence). The DNA of the CDR3 is TGTGCCAGCAGCTGGACTAGCGGGATCGATGAGCAGTTCTTC. It yields the protein CASSWTSGIDEQFF.

The rearrangement links TRBV2 to TRBJ1-5, with D possibly TRBD1 on 6 matching bases. The CDR3 is made up of 14 amino acids. Germline V gives CDR1 SNHLY, CDR2 FYNNEI. V was pared by 6 bases and J by 0 bases, with 9 bases between. The CDR3 is CASRTGNSNQPQHF. The DNA of the CDR3 is TGTGCCAGCAGAACAGGGAATAGCAATCAGCCCCAGCATTTT.

This clonotype was counted between two and nine times. The CDR3 protein is CASSQQRPGLAGGNEQFF. The CDR3 bases are TGTGCCAGCAGCCAACAAAGACCCGGACTAGCGGGGGGAAATGAGCAGTTCTTC. V is TRBV7-2 and J is TRBJ2-1; the match to TRBD2 covers 14 bases. Germline assignment: CDR1 SGHTA and CDR2 FQGNSA. V lost 5 bases, J lost 7 bases, and 13 bases stayed unmatched. The CDR3 runs to 18 residues.

This clonotype was observed a handful of times. CDR3 protein: CASSLLAGATNEQFF. The CDR3 DNA reads TGTGCCAGCAGTCTGCTCGCGGGAGCTACCAATGAGCAGTTCTTC. This chain connects TRBV6-6 to TRBJ2-1; the match to TRBD2 covers 7 bases. The trim removed 5 bases at V and 6 bases at J, leaving 10 bases unmatched. The germline gives CDR1 MNHNY, CDR2 SVGAGI (reference sequence). This CDR3 has 15 amino acids.

This chain links TRBV12-3 or TRBV12-4 with TRBJ2-1, with TRBD2 identical over 12 bases. With V trimmed by 7 bases and J by 0 bases, 4 bases remained unmatched. This CDR3 has 16 amino acids. DNA of the CDR3: TGTGCCAGCACCACTAGCGGGGGGCCCTCCTACAATGAGCAGTTCTTC. This sequence encodes CASTTSGGPSYNEQFF.

There are many counts of this clonotype. The chain recombines TRBV9 with TRBJ2-1, with a weak D call TRBD2 (6 bases). In germline, CDR1 is SGDLS, CDR2 YYNGEE. The CDR3 extends over 13 amino acids. Trimming removed 3 bases from V and 5 bases from J, with 9 bases in between. The CDR3 loop is CASSAGLNNEQFF. CDR3 bases: TGTGCCAGCAGCGCGGGACTTAACAATGAGCAGTTCTTC.